This section outlines one T cell receptor (beta chain) sequence together with its context. Its antigen is not yet known. The sample holds no much larger clone one base away, and base qualities are not on file. This sample was taken from a study of PD-1 blockade in mismatch repair-deficient tumors (dated by TCRdb to about 2017). With respect to the entire study: Between late 2013 and September 2016, the trial enrolled over 80 consecutive patients with more than 10 mismatch repair-deficient cancer types, every one of whom had been previously treated and was progressing. Tumor-associated T cell clones in the peripheral blood of patients responding to PD-1 blockade were tracked using deep sequencing of TCR CDR3 regions. Overall study outcomes, separate from this receptor: Rapid expansion after pembrolizumab followed by contraction, generally before radiologic responses, was shown by tumor-resident clones, which were often undetectable in blood before treatment.

Taken from cysteine to phenylalanine, the CDR3 has 13 residues. Only the CDR3 portion is preserved as DNA: 39 bases, with reading frame beginning at the first base. The V end gives up 3 bases and the J end 9 bases, leaving 5 bases in the junction not matched to a gene. CDR1 is given as MNHEY and CDR2 as SVGAGI, both from the germline V gene. Receptor amplification or capture employed the immunoSEQ multiplex PCR assay. As stored in TCRdb, this immuneACCESS dataset retains in-frame rearrangements with V and J assigned. A fraction of the clones does not appear; measured against another copy, unresolved V genes explain less than half of the discrepancy, and the remainder lacks a known reason. In all, the sample holds tens of thousands of clones, and 70% to 90% of those were seen once. Roughly 6% of the sample is taken by the ten largest. Mismatch repair deficiency in every enrolled patient was established by polymerase chain reaction or immunohistochemistry. TCR sequencing was performed for a few patients who responded to pembrolizumab therapy. In the phase II trial, pembrolizumab PD-1 blockade was tested prospectively in advanced mismatch repair-deficient cancers, no matter which tissue of origin the cancers came from. Peripheral blood T cell samples were collected serially, before PD-1 blockade began and at several time points afterward. Blood sampling time points were reported as weeks after the first dose of pembrolizumab.

Sequencing used peripheral blood, obtained 44 weeks after starting pembrolizumab. Recombination linked TRBV6-5 to TRBJ1-1, and 9 junctional nucleotides match TRBD1. The clonotype comes from an adult with mismatch repair-deficient cancer. The nucleotide sequence reads as follows: TGTGCCAGCAGTTATCAGACAGGGGGACAAGCTTTCTTT. Protein translation: CASSYQTGGQAFF.